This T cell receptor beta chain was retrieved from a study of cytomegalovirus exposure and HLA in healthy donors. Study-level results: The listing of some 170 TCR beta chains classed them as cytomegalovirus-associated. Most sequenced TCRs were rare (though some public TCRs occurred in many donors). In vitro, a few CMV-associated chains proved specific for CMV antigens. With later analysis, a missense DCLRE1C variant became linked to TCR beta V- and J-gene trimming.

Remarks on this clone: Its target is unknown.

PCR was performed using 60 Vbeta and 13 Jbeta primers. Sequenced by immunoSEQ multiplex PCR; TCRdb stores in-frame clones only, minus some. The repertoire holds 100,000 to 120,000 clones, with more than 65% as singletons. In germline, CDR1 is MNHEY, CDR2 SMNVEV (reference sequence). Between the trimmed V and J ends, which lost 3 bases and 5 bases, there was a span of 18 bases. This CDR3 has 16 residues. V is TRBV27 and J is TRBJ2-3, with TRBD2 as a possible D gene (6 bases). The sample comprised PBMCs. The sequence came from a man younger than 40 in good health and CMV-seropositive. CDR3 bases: TGTGCCAGCAGTTTCGTCGGCAGGGAGGTTGGAGATACGCAGTATTTT. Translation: CASSFVGREVGDTQYF.